This entry lists 2 T cell receptor beta chains sequenced from one sample in a study of molecular identifiers for immune sequencing clone quantification. Using its own MiXCR run on the PCR reads, TCRdb lists one record per CDR3 protein. This table has over 50,000 distinct CDR3 sequences, about a third appearing once. The sequencing sample was made of naive CD8+ T cells from blood, with Jurkat cell RNA spiked in. Subset indicated: FACS-sorted CD8+CD4-CCR7+CD45RA+ naive T cells. All receptors derive from a human donor in good health. Some libraries in this study had Jurkat cell RNA spiked in.

In its sample, this clonotype was seen many times. The gene calls are TRBV28 and TRBJ2-7; 9 nucleotides agree with TRBD1. The germline V gene has CDR1 MDHEN and CDR2 SYDVKM. The V gene end was trimmed by 11 bases and the J gene end by 6 bases; junction bases not matched to a gene: 5. There are 11 residues in the CDR3. In nucleotides, the CDR3 is TGTGCCGTGGACAGGGGCGTCGAGCAGTACTTC. As protein: CAVDRGVEQYF.

This clonotype was counted a few times. The chain couples TRBV7-9 to TRBJ2-1; perhaps TRBD2 as D (5 bases). Germline-derived CDR1 and CDR2 are SEHNR and FQNEAQ (reference sequence). The V end was cut by 5 bases, the J end by 8 bases, with 10 bases between. The CDR3 consists of 12 residues. The chain's CDR3 is CASSPLRDEQFF. The DNA of the CDR3 is TGTGCCAGCAGCCCCTTGCGGGATGAGCAGTTCTTC.